Sequencing of this T cell receptor beta chain was carried out in a study of beta chain features in type 1 diabetes. In germline, CDR1 is SQVTM, CDR2 ANQGSEA. The CDR3 totals 13 residues. The ends lost 7 bases at V and 7 bases at J; junction bases unmatched: 11. TCRB transcripts that were expressed got sequenced, as all of the isolated RNA had been reverse transcribed. Clones were read by immunoSEQ multiplex PCR, and TCRdb kept only the in-frame ones, dropping some. Among about 340,000 clones listed, 7% to 9% were seen once. This chain links TRBV29-1 with TRBJ1-1, with 8 bases fitting TRBD1. This clonotype was sampled from a woman between 18 and 30 years old in good health. The sequenced sample consisted of central memory CD4+ T cells from blood. CDR3 amino acids: CSAAGTGAYEAFF. Here the CDR3 DNA reads TGCAGCGCTGCCGGGACAGGTGCTTATGAAGCTTTCTTT.